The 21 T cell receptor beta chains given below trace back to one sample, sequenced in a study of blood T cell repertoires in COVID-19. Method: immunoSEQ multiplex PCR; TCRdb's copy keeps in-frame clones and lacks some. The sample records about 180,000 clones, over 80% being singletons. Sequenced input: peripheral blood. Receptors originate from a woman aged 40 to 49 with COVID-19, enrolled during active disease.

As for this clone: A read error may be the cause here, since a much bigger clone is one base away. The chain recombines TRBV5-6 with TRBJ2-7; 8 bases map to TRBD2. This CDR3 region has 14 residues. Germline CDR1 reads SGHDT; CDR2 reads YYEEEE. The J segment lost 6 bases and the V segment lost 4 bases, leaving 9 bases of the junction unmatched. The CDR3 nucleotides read TGTGCCAGCAGCCAAAGCGGGAGAGGGTGCGAGCAGTACTTC. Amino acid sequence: CASSQSGRGCEQYF.

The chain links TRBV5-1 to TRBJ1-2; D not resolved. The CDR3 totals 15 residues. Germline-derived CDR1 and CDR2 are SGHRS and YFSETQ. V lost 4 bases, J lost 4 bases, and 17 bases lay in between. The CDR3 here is CASSALTGGSYGYTF. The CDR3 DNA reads TGCGCCAGCAGCGCGCTGACGGGAGGAAGCTATGGCTACACCTTC.

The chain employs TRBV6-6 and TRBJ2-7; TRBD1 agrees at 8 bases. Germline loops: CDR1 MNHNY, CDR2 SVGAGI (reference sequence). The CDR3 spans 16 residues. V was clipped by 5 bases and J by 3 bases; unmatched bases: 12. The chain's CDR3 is CASSRAGTGNLYEQYF. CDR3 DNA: TGTGCCAGCAGTAGAGCCGGGACAGGAAATCTCTACGAGCAGTACTTC.

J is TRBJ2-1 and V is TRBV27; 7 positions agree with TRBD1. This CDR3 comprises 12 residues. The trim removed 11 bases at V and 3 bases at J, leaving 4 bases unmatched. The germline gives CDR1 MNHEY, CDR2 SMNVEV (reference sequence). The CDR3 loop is CAAQGDYNEQFF. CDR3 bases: TGTGCCGCCCAGGGGGACTACAATGAGCAGTTCTTC.

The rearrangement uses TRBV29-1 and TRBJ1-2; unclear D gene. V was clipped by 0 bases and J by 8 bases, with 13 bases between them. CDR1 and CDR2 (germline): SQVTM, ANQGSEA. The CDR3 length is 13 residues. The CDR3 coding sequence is TGCAGCGTTGAAGATCCCTACAGCGGCGGCTACACCTTC. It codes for CSVEDPYSGGYTF.

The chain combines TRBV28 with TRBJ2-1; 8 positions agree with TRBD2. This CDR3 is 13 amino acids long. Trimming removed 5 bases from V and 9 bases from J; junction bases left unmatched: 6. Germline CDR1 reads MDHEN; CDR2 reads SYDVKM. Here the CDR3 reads CASSPGGGFEQFF. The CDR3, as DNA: TGTGCCAGCAGTCCCGGGGGGGGGTTTGAGCAGTTCTTC.

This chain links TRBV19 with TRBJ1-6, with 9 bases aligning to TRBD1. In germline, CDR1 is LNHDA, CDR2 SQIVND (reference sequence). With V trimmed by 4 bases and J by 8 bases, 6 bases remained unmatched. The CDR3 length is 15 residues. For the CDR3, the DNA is TGTGCCAGTAGTACTTGGACAGGGGCGGATTCACCCCTCCACTTT. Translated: CASSTWTGADSPLHF.

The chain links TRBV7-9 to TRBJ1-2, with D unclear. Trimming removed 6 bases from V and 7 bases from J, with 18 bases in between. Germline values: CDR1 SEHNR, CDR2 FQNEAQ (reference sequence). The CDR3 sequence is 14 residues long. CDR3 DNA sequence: TGTGCCAGCAGTCCCGAGGTGGCTCCCGGTGGCTACACCTTC. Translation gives CASSPEVAPGGYTF.

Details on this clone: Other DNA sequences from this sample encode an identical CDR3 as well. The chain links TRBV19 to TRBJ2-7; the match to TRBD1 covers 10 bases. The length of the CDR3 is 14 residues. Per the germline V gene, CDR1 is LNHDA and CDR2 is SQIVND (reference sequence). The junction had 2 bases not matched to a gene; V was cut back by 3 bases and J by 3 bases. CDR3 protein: CASSIRDRGYEQYF. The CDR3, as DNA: TGTGCCAGTAGTATCCGGGACAGGGGCTACGAGCAGTACTTC.

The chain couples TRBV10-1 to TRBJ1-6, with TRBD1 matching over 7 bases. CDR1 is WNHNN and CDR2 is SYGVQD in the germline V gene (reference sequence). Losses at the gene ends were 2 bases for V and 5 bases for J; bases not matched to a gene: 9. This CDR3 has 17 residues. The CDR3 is CASSERQGETHNSPLHF. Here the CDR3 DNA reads TGCGCCAGCAGTGAGAGGCAGGGGGAGACTCATAATTCACCCCTCCACTTT.

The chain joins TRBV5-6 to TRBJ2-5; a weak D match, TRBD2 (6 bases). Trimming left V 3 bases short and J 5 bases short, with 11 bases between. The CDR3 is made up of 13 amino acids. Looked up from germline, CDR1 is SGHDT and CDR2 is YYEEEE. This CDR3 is CASSWRGGETQYF. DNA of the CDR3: TGTGCCAGCAGCTGGCGGGGTGGGGAGACCCAGTACTTC.

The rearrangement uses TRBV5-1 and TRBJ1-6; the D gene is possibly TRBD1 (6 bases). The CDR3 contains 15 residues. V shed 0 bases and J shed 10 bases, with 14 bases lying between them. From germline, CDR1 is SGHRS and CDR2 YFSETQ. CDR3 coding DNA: TGCGCCAGCAGCTTGGCCGTTACAGGGTCCTCACCCCTCCACTTT. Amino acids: CASSLAVTGSSPLHF.

The CDR3 reads CASSLAGSGAYNEQFF. DNA for the CDR3: TGTGCCAGCAGCTTGGCGGGGAGCGGGGCCTACAATGAGCAGTTCTTC. The rearrangement joins TRBV5-4 to TRBJ2-1, with 7 positions matching TRBD2. CDR1 and CDR2 from the germline V gene are SGHNT and YYREEE (reference sequence). CDR3 length: 16 residues. The V and J ends lost 0 bases and 2 bases, in that order; junction bases with no gene match: 5. Variable domain in full (rest from reference TRBV5-4 and TRBJ2-1): ETGVTQSPTHLIKTRGQQVTLRCSSQSGHNTVSWYQQALGQGPQFIFQYYREEENGRGNFPPRFSGLQFPNYSSELNVNALELDDSALYLCASSLAGSGAYNEQFFGPGTRLTVL.

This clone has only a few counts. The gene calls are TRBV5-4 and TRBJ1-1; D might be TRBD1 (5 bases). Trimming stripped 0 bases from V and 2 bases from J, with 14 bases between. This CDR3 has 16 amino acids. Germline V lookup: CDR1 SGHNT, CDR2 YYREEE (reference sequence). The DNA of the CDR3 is TGTGCCAGCAGCTTGGACGATCCAGGGTACAACACTGAAGCTTTCTTT. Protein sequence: CASSLDDPGYNTEAFF.

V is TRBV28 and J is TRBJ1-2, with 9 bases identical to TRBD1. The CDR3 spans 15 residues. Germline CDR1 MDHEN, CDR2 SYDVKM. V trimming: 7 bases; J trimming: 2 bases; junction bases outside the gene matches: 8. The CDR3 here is CASIVSGTGNYGYTF. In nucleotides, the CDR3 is TGTGCCAGCATCGTATCCGGGACAGGGAACTATGGCTACACCTTC.

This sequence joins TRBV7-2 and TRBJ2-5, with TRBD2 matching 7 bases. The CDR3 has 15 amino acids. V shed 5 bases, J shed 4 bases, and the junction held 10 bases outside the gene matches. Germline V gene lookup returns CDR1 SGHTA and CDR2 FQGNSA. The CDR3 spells CASSPRAGRGETQYF. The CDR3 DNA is TGTGCCAGCAGCCCCCGAGCGGGAAGGGGAGAGACCCAGTACTTC.

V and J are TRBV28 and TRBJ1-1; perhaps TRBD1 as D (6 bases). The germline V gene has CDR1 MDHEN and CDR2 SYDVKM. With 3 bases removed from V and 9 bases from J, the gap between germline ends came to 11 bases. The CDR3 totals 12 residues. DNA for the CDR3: TGTGCCAGCAGTTTGAAACAGGGAAAAGCTTTCTTT. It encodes CASSLKQGKAFF.

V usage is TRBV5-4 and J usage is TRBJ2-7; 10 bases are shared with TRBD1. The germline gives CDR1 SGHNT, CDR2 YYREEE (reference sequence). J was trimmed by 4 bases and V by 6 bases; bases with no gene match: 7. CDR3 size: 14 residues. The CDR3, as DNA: TGTGCCAGCACCCTAGACAGGGGGCTGTACGAGCAGTACTTC. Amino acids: CASTLDRGLYEQYF.

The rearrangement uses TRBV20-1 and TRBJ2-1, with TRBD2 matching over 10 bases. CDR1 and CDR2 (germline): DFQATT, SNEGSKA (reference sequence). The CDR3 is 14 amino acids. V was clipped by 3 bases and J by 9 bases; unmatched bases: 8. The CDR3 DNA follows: TGCAGTGCTAGTGGGCTAGCGGGAGATGGTGAGCAGTTCTTC. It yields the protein CSASGLAGDGEQFF.

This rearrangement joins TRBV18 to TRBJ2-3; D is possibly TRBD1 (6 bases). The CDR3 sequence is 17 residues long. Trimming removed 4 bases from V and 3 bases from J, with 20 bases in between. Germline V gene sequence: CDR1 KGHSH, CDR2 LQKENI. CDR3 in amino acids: CASSLLGAGRLTDTQYF. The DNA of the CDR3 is TGTGCCAGCTCACTACTGGGGGCAGGCCGTTTGACAGATACGCAGTATTTT.

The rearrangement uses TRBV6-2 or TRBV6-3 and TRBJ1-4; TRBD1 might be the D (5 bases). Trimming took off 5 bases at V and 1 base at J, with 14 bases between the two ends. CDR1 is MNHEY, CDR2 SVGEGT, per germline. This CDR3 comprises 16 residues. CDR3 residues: CASSAPAGITNEKLFF. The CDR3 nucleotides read TGTGCCAGCAGTGCCCCGGCAGGGATAACTAATGAAAAACTGTTTTTT.